These 25 T cell receptor beta chains were all obtained from the same sample, sequenced in a study of long-term antiretroviral therapy in people with HIV (dated 2022 in TCRdb). Sequencing of the TRB variable region was done with the immunoSEQ hsTCRB v3.0 assay at survey level resolution. Not all clones reach the TCRdb copy of this immuneACCESS table, which keeps in-frame sequences only. Checked studies attribute under half of the gap to unresolved V genes and leave the rest unexplained. Present in this sample are some 40,000 clones, around 85% of which were seen just once. The ten largest account for roughly 5% of the sample. Sample: unsorted PBMCs, taken 1.5 years after starting antiretroviral therapy. The receptors stem from a young man with HIV.

The J gene is TRBJ2-1, the V gene TRBV11-2; D possibly corresponds to TRBD1 (5 bases). Germline loops: CDR1 SGHAT, CDR2 FQNNGV. The CDR3 is 12 residues long. Trimming left V 5 bases short and J 7 bases short, with 9 bases between. CDR3 protein: CASSAQGNEQFF. CDR3 DNA: TGTGCCAGCAGCGCCCAGGGTAATGAGCAGTTCTTC.

This clone came up a few times. The gene calls are TRBV6-1 and TRBJ2-7; D might be TRBD2 (5 bases). V gave up 4 bases and J gave up 0 bases, with 16 bases separating them. CDR1 and CDR2 from the germline V gene are MNHNS and SASEGT. There are 16 residues in the CDR3. The chain's CDR3 is CASSAQRASSSYEQYF. The CDR3 nucleotides read TGTGCCAGCAGTGCCCAGAGGGCTAGCAGCTCCTACGAGCAGTACTTC.

This clone was seen a single time. The genes are TRBV28 and TRBJ2-7; no definite D call. The germline V and J ends were trimmed by 3 bases and 2 bases, with 11 bases remaining between them. The length of the CDR3 is 14 residues. Germline CDR1 reads MDHEN; CDR2 reads SYDVKM. In nucleotides, the CDR3 is TGTGCCAGCAGTTTTGGCGGACCGACCTACGAGCAGTACTTC. It translates to CASSFGGPTYEQYF.

V gene TRBV5-8 combines with J gene TRBJ2-3; D gene unclear. Trimming stripped 0 bases from V and 5 bases from J, with 16 bases between. CDR1 SGHTS and CDR2 YDEGEE come from the germline V gene. CDR3 size: 16 residues. The CDR3 reads CASSLGGIFSLDTQYF. CDR3 coding DNA: TGTGCCAGCAGCTTGGGTGGGATTTTCTCCTTAGATACGCAGTATTTT.

This clone appeared a single time. The chain combines TRBV5-5 with TRBJ2-4; D unclear. Deletions cut 2 bases from V and 0 bases from J, with 12 bases between. The CDR3 loop spans 16 amino acids. Germline-derived CDR1 and CDR2 are SGHKS and YYEKEE (reference sequence). This CDR3 is CASSFIQDLAKNIQYF. CDR3 coding DNA: TGTGCCAGCAGCTTTATTCAAGATCTAGCCAAAAACATTCAGTACTTC.

This clone was seen a single time. V gene TRBV29-1 combines with J gene TRBJ2-7, with TRBD1 matching 8 bases. CDR1 and CDR2 (germline): SQVTM, ANQGSEA. Trimming at V came to 6 bases and at J to 3 bases, leaving 7 bases not matched to a gene. This CDR3 contains 13 residues. DNA for the CDR3: TGCAGCGTCGCGGACAGGGCCATCTACGAGCAGTACTTC. It encodes CSVADRAIYEQYF.

Only a few counts were recorded for this clone. V and J are TRBV15 and TRBJ2-7; D tentatively fits TRBD1 or TRBD2 (5 bases each). This CDR3 comprises 17 residues. In germline, CDR1 is LNHNV, CDR2 YYDKDF (reference sequence). V dropped 2 bases and J dropped 3 bases, with 20 bases sitting between them. CDR3: CATSRSRPSGGVYEQYF. The CDR3 bases are TGTGCCACCAGCAGATCTCGCCCTTCTGGGGGAGTCTACGAGCAGTACTTC.

This chain joins TRBV4-3 and TRBJ2-7, with D unclear. The germline gives CDR1 LGHNA, CDR2 YSLEER. V lost 0 bases to trimming and J lost 6 bases, with 9 bases between them. CDR3 length equals 13 residues. The CDR3 protein is CASSQDKGFEQYF. The CDR3 DNA sequence: TGCGCCAGCAGCCAAGATAAAGGGTTCGAGCAGTACTTC.

The V and J genes are TRBV27 and TRBJ2-1, with 11 bases matching TRBD2. CDR3 length: 15 amino acids. After removal of 6 bases from V and 8 bases from J, the junction contained 9 bases not matched to a gene. Germline CDR1 reads MNHEY; CDR2 reads SMNVEV (reference sequence). The CDR3 DNA follows: TGTGCCAGCAGGGAACTAGCGGGAGCGTTCCATGAGCAGTTCTTC. It codes for CASRELAGAFHEQFF.

The V call is TRBV30, the J call TRBJ1-1, with TRBD1 matching 9 bases. Germline V CDR1 and CDR2: GTSNPN, SVGIG (reference sequence). The CDR3 spans 13 residues. V was clipped by 2 bases and J by 2 bases; unmatched bases: 0. CDR3 in DNA: TGTGCCTGGAGTACAGGGGGCAACACTGAAGCTTTCTTT. Translated, it gives CAWSTGGNTEAFF.

CDR3 in DNA: TGTGCCAGCTCACCAGGGGACAGGGTAGCTGGAAACACCATATATTTT. Amino acid sequence: CASSPGDRVAGNTIYF. The chain is built from TRBV18 and TRBJ1-3; TRBD1 matches at 9 bases. The CDR3 has 16 residues. Per germline, CDR1 KGHSH and CDR2 LQKENI. V trimming: 2 bases; J trimming: 2 bases; junction bases outside the gene matches: 4.

The rearrangement links TRBV2 to TRBJ1-2; D is ambiguous. CDR1 and CDR2 from the germline V gene are SNHLY and FYNNEI. This CDR3 is 15 amino acids long. Trimming cost V 7 bases and J 2 bases, with 17 bases left between them. This CDR3 is CASTATPRGNYGYTF. CDR3 in DNA: TGTGCCAGCACAGCCACCCCTCGCGGAAACTATGGCTACACCTTC.

The chain combines TRBV10-2 with TRBJ2-7; 13 bases align to TRBD2. Germline V lookup: CDR1 WSHSY, CDR2 SAAADI. The CDR3 extends over 18 amino acids. J lost 3 bases, V lost 4 bases, and 12 bases had no gene match. For the CDR3, the DNA is TGCGCCAGCAGTGTTTGGGAAACTAGCGGGAGGGTCCGCTACGAGCAGTACTTC. Its protein is CASSVWETSGRVRYEQYF.

This clone was counted between two and nine times. The gene calls are TRBV7-2 and TRBJ1-3, with no clear D. The CDR3 spans 15 residues. The germline gives CDR1 SGHTA, CDR2 FQGNSA. The ends were cut back, 5 bases at V and 0 bases at J, with 11 bases in the middle. This CDR3 reads CASSPVGFSGNTIYF. The CDR3 region has the DNA TGTGCCAGCAGCCCAGTGGGATTCTCTGGAAACACCATATATTTT.

The rearrangement links TRBV10-2 to TRBJ2-5; no definite D call. The CDR3 spans 12 residues. Trimming removed 7 bases from V and 2 bases from J, with 8 bases in between. The V gene's germline CDR1 is WSHSY and CDR2 SAAADI. The CDR3 coding sequence is TGCGCCAGCACAAAGGGTCAAGAGACCCAGTACTTC. It is translated as CASTKGQETQYF.

The CDR3 coding sequence is TGTGCCAGCAGTTCCCGACTAGGGGGTGAGCAGTTCTTC. Its protein product is CASSSRLGGEQFF. This chain uses TRBV7-9 with TRBJ2-1; the D call may be TRBD1 or TRBD2 (6 bases each). V was shortened by 6 bases and J by 9 bases, with 15 bases between the two germline ends. Germline lookup yields CDR1 SEHNR and CDR2 FQNEAQ (reference sequence). CDR3 size: 13 residues.

This chain links TRBV5-4 with TRBJ2-3; D possibly corresponds to TRBD2 (6 bases). The ends were cut back, 7 bases at V and 3 bases at J, with 15 bases in the middle. The V gene's germline CDR1 is SGHNT and CDR2 YYREEE (reference sequence). CDR3 length: 14 amino acids. CDR3 residues: CASHREQRTDTQYF. The CDR3 coding sequence is TGTGCCAGCCACCGGGAGCAGCGGACAGATACGCAGTATTTT.

The chain has TRBV11-3 and TRBJ2-7, with D perhaps assigned TRBD1 or TRBD2 (5 bases each). Germline V CDR1 and CDR2: SGHNT, YENEEA. This CDR3 comprises 14 residues. V lost 2 bases and J 2 bases, leaving 10 bases between the germline ends. CDR3 nucleotide sequence: TGTGCCAGCAGCTTAACGGGACGGACCTACGAGCAGTACTTC. Residues: CASSLTGRTYEQYF.

V usage is TRBV4-3 and J usage is TRBJ2-3; 8 bases agree with TRBD2. CDR1 and CDR2 (germline): LGHNA, YSLEER. CDR3 length equals 14 residues. V lost 2 bases, J lost 6 bases, and 4 bases stayed unmatched. For the CDR3, the DNA is TGCGCCAGCAGCCAACGGGGGGGAGCTGATACGCAGTATTTT. It is translated as CASSQRGGADTQYF.

The chain has TRBV4-1 and TRBJ2-7; 9 nucleotides line up with TRBD2. V lost 2 bases, J lost 4 bases, and 0 bases stayed unmatched. The CDR3 length is 13 residues. CDR1 is MGHRA, CDR2 YSYEKL, per germline. The CDR3, as DNA: TGCGCCAGCAGCCAACTAGCGGGGTACGAGCAGTACTTC. This gives the protein CASSQLAGYEQYF.

The genes are TRBV6-6 and TRBJ1-3; 7 nucleotides align to TRBD1. This CDR3 is built from 15 residues. Germline V gives CDR1 MNHNY, CDR2 SVGAGI (reference sequence). V lost 7 bases to trimming and J lost 9 bases; unmatched junction nucleotides: 15. CDR3 amino acids: CASISPGQLGVTIYF. Here the CDR3 DNA reads TGTGCCAGCATATCCCCGGGACAGTTAGGAGTCACCATATATTTT.

The rearrangement uses TRBV9 and TRBJ2-1; no reliable D call. V gave up 2 bases and J gave up 4 bases, with 4 bases separating them. Germline CDR1 is SGDLS and CDR2 is YYNGEE. This CDR3 is 12 amino acids long. The CDR3 spells CASSVRYNEQFF. The CDR3 bases are TGTGCCAGCAGCGTTAGGTACAATGAGCAGTTCTTC.

The chain employs TRBV27 and TRBJ1-2; a weak D match, TRBD1 (6 bases). The CDR3 consists of 13 residues. Germline V lookup: CDR1 MNHEY, CDR2 SMNVEV (reference sequence). V was clipped by 4 bases and J by 8 bases, with 14 bases between them. The CDR3 sequence is CASSYRGLGGYTF. CDR3 DNA sequence: TGTGCCAGCAGTTATCGGGGGCTCGGCGGCTACACCTTC.

This clone turned up a few times. The chain couples TRBV5-1 to TRBJ2-7; 8 positions agree with TRBD1. Germline values: CDR1 SGHRS, CDR2 YFSETQ. After removal of 1 base from V and 1 base from J, the junction contained 1 base not matched to a gene. This CDR3 comprises 14 residues. Written as DNA, the CDR3 is TGCGCCAGCAGCTTGCGACAGGGGTCCTACGAGCAGTACTTC. Translated, it gives CASSLRQGSYEQYF.

This chain uses TRBV19 with TRBJ2-7; 10 nucleotides match TRBD2. After removal of 4 bases from V and 3 bases from J, the junction contained 3 bases not matched to a gene. Germline loops: CDR1 LNHDA, CDR2 SQIVND (reference sequence). The CDR3 contains 14 residues. DNA for the CDR3: TGTGCCAGTAGTACAACTAGCGGGGACTACGAGCAGTACTTC. Translation: CASSTTSGDYEQYF. The full variable domain, its missing parts supplied by reference TRBV19 and TRBJ2-7, is DGGITQSPKYLFRKEGQNVTLSCEQNLNHDAMYWYRQDPGQGLRLIYYSQIVNDFQKGDIAEGYSVSREKKESFPLTVTSAQKNPTAFYLCASSTTSGDYEQYFGPGTRLTVT.